Shown below are 21 T cell receptor beta chains from a single sample sequenced in a study of T cell responses to AZD1222 COVID-19 vaccine. TCRdb's copy holds only in-frame clones and misses some; the assay was immunoSEQ multiplex PCR. The sample carries 90,000 to 150,000 clones, approximately 90% recorded once. The sequencing used peripheral blood, collected 28 days after the second AZD1222 dose. Receptor source: an adult who received the AZD1222 COVID-19 vaccine.

This rearrangement joins TRBV7-3 to TRBJ1-1, with D maybe TRBD1 (5 bases). This CDR3 has 13 amino acids. Looked up from germline, CDR1 is SGHTA and CDR2 is FQGTGA. V was pared by 5 bases and J by 7 bases, with 14 bases between. The CDR3, as DNA: TGTGCCAGCAGCCTCGCCGGGGCTGGTGAAGCTTTCTTT. Its translation is CASSLAGAGEAFF. Supplemented by reference TRBV7-3 and TRBJ1-1, the full variable domain reads GAGVSQTPSNKVTEKGKYVELRCDPISGHTALYWYRQSLGQGPEFLIYFQGTGAADDSGLPNDRFFAVRPEGSVSTLKIQRTERGDSAVYLCASSLAGAGEAFFGQGTRLTVV.

The chain recombines TRBV5-4 with TRBJ2-5, with 8 bases fitting TRBD2. In germline, CDR1 is SGHNT, CDR2 YYREEE (reference sequence). V was pared by 2 bases and J by 6 bases, with 18 bases of the junction left unmatched. CDR3 length: 18 residues. The CDR3: CASSFKTAGELLGQTQYF. Written as DNA, the CDR3 is TGTGCCAGCAGCTTTAAAACAGCGGGGGAACTACTGGGACAGACCCAGTACTTC.

The rearrangement links TRBV7-9 to TRBJ1-5, with a weak D call TRBD1 (5 bases). CDR1 is SEHNR and CDR2 is FQNEAQ in the germline V gene (reference sequence). The CDR3 is 15 amino acids. Trimming left V 4 bases short and J 7 bases short, with 17 bases between. The CDR3 sequence is CASSSAGGIGQPQHF. Here the CDR3 DNA reads TGTGCCAGCAGCTCCGCGGGGGGGATAGGGCAGCCCCAGCATTTT.

The chain has TRBV2 and TRBJ1-5; D is unclear. CDR3 length equals 14 residues. Trimming took off 3 bases at V and 4 bases at J, with 10 bases between the two ends. Germline CDR1 SNHLY, CDR2 FYNNEI. The DNA of the CDR3 is TGTGCCAGCAGTGAGAGGCGGAATAATCAGCCCCAGCATTTT. Encoded protein: CASSERRNNQPQHF.

This chain uses TRBV5-4 with TRBJ2-2; the D gene is possibly TRBD1 (5 bases). Per the germline V gene, CDR1 is SGHNT and CDR2 is YYREEE (reference sequence). The germline V and J ends were trimmed by 4 bases and 5 bases, with 18 bases remaining between them. CDR3 size: 16 residues. The CDR3 sequence is CASSTARGQITGELFF. Here the CDR3 DNA reads TGTGCCAGCAGCACTGCGAGAGGACAAATAACCGGGGAGCTGTTTTTT.

The V call is TRBV28, the J call TRBJ2-1, with 10 bases lining up with TRBD2. CDR1 MDHEN and CDR2 SYDVKM come from the germline V gene. The CDR3 runs 16 residues. V shed 5 bases, J shed 3 bases, and the junction held 7 bases outside the gene matches. The CDR3, as DNA: TGTGCCAGCAGTCTGGCTAGCGGGGGCCACTACAATGAGCAGTTCTTC. Protein product: CASSLASGGHYNEQFF. Filled out from reference TRBV28 and TRBJ2-1, the complete variable domain reads DVKVTQSSRYLVKRTGEKVFLECVQDMDHENMFWYRQDPGLGLRLIYFSYDVKMKEKGDIPEGYSVSREKKERFSLILESASTNQTSMYLCASSLASGGHYNEQFFGPGTRLTVL.

This clone occurred once. The rearrangement uses TRBV5-4 and TRBJ1-3, with TRBD1 as a possible D gene (5 bases). V was shortened by 3 bases and J by 3 bases, with 16 bases between the two germline ends. This CDR3 is built from 16 residues. CDR1 is SGHNT and CDR2 is YYREEE in the germline V gene (reference sequence). The chain's CDR3 is CASSSRDLNLGNTIYF. The CDR3, as DNA: TGTGCCAGCAGCTCCCGGGACTTAAATCTTGGAAACACCATATATTTT.

The chain has TRBV7-2 and TRBJ2-4; D is perhaps TRBD2 (7 bases). The germline gives CDR1 SGHTA, CDR2 FQGNSA. The CDR3 covers 14 residues. Trimming removed 5 bases at V and 7 bases at J, with 15 bases between. The CDR3 protein is CASSPRGGTNIQYF. The CDR3 DNA reads as TGTGCCAGCAGCCCGAGGGGGGGGACCAACATTCAGTACTTC.

The chain uses TRBV5-1 and TRBJ1-1; TRBD1 might be the D (5 bases). The CDR3 has 14 amino acids. The V end lost 2 bases, the J end lost 5 bases, and 13 bases lay between the germline ends. CDR1 and CDR2 from the germline V gene are SGHRS and YFSETQ. The CDR3 DNA follows: TGCGCCAGCAGCTTCAGCAGGGAGGGAACTGAAGCTTTCTTT. Translated: CASSFSREGTEAFF.

In nucleotides, the CDR3 is TGTGCCAGCAGCTTTAGATCAGGGCACTACGAGCAGTACTTC. Translating gives CASSFRSGHYEQYF. The chain combines TRBV5-4 with TRBJ2-7, with D possibly being TRBD1 (5 bases). From germline, CDR1 is SGHNT and CDR2 YYREEE (reference sequence). This CDR3 spans 14 amino acids. Trimming removed 2 bases at V and 3 bases at J, with 12 bases between.

V and J are TRBV18 and TRBJ1-1, with 12 bases matching TRBD1. There are 16 residues in the CDR3. V dropped 3 bases and J dropped 3; count of bases not matched to a gene: 5. CDR1 is KGHSH, CDR2 LQKENI, per germline. Here the CDR3 reads CASSPGTGGADTEAFF. The CDR3 DNA reads as TGTGCCAGCTCACCCGGGACAGGGGGCGCCGACACTGAAGCTTTCTTT.

The chain couples TRBV6-5 to TRBJ1-1, with D possibly matching TRBD1 (5 bases). The V end lost 2 bases, the J end lost 6 bases, and 13 bases lay between the germline ends. CDR1 is MNHEY and CDR2 is SVGAGI in the germline V gene. This CDR3 has 14 residues. CDR3 DNA: TGTGCCAGCAGTTACCTGGGGGTTGCAGCTGAAGCTTTCTTT. As protein: CASSYLGVAAEAFF.

This chain links TRBV4-3 with TRBJ1-2; possible D gene TRBD1, 5 bases. V gave up 3 bases and J gave up 8 bases, with 10 bases separating them. CDR3 length: 12 amino acids. Germline V gene lookup returns CDR1 LGHNA and CDR2 YSLEER. CDR3 amino acids: CASSQGVGGYTF. The CDR3 coding sequence is TGCGCCAGCAGCCAGGGGGTGGGAGGCTACACCTTC.

The rearrangement joins TRBV28 to TRBJ1-5; TRBD1 aligns across 7 bases. CDR1 and CDR2 (germline): MDHEN, SYDVKM. The CDR3 is 15 amino acids. V dropped 6 bases and J dropped 4; count of bases not matched to a gene: 9. The CDR3 nucleotides read TGTGCCAGCAGCCCGCCGGGACAGACAAATCAGCCCCAGCATTTT. It translates to CASSPPGQTNQPQHF.

CDR3 DNA sequence: TGTGCCAGCAGCTTAGCGCGTGGGTACAATGAGCAGTTCTTC. This sequence encodes CASSLARGYNEQFF. V usage is TRBV7-2 and J usage is TRBJ2-1; D ambiguous. The germline V gene has CDR1 SGHTA and CDR2 FQGNSA. V lost 0 bases, J lost 4 bases, and 7 bases lay in between. The CDR3 runs to 14 residues.

V and J are TRBV3-1 (or the pseudogene TRBV3-2) and TRBJ1-2; D call uncertain. The CDR3 consists of 16 residues. V lost 4 bases and J 2 bases, leaving 17 bases between the germline ends. Germline V gene data show CDR1 as LGHDT and CDR2 as YNNKEL (reference sequence). This CDR3 is CASSPMARGVNYGYTF. CDR3 nucleotide sequence: TGTGCCAGCAGCCCTATGGCGCGGGGAGTGAACTATGGCTACACCTTC.

This clone was counted between two and nine times. This sequence joins TRBV19 and TRBJ1-1, with 7 bases aligning to TRBD1. Trimming removed 3 bases from V and 8 bases from J; junction bases left unmatched: 3. CDR1 is LNHDA and CDR2 is SQIVND in the germline V gene (reference sequence). The CDR3 consists of 12 residues. As DNA, the CDR3 is TGTGCCAGTAGTATCCTGACAGGGGAAGCTTTCTTT. Protein product: CASSILTGEAFF.

The chain recombines TRBV12-5 with TRBJ2-1, with D possibly matching TRBD1 (6 bases). Germline loops: CDR1 LGHNT, CDR2 FRNRAP. The CDR3 runs to 14 residues. V was trimmed by 5 bases and J by 2 bases, leaving 10 bases between them. Written as DNA, the CDR3 is TGTGCTAGTGGTAACCGGGACACCTACAATGAGCAGTTCTTC. It encodes CASGNRDTYNEQFF.

The V and J genes are TRBV19 and TRBJ1-1; no clear D. The CDR3 covers 14 residues. V was trimmed by 7 bases and J by 2 bases, leaving 14 bases between them. In germline, CDR1 is LNHDA, CDR2 SQIVND (reference sequence). DNA of the CDR3: TGTGCCAGTAAACCCAGAACTGGTAACACTGAAGCTTTCTTT. Residues: CASKPRTGNTEAFF.

The gene calls are TRBV5-1 and TRBJ2-5; TRBD2 might be the D (6 bases). Germline CDR1 SGHRS, CDR2 YFSETQ. The ends were cut back, 2 bases at V and 5 bases at J, with 16 bases in the middle. The CDR3 consists of 15 residues. CDR3 nucleotide sequence: TGCGCCAGCAGCTTCTCGGGCGGGGCGGGGGAGACCCAGTACTTC. Amino acid sequence: CASSFSGGAGETQYF.

The chain carries TRBV24-1 and TRBJ1-5; the D is unclear. Trimming removed 4 bases at V and 4 bases at J, with 10 bases between. The length of the CDR3 is 14 residues. Germline CDR1 reads KGHDR; CDR2 reads SFDVKD. CDR3 in amino acids: CATSDSGRNQPQHF. DNA of the CDR3: TGTGCCACCAGTGACAGCGGGCGAAATCAGCCCCAGCATTTT.